The text below deals with one T cell receptor beta chain. The data stem from a study of blood T cell repertoires in COVID-19. For the study at large: COVID-19 samples, acute and convalescent, were from the United States, Italy and Spain. T cells, B-cell-depleted T cells, or PBMCs provided the cDNA or gDNA that served as material.

This CDR3 spans 14 amino acids. CDR1 and CDR2 (germline): SGHTA, FQGNSA. V shed 4 bases, J shed 1 base, and the junction held 3 bases outside the gene matches. In the original workflow: Counts of nucleated cells, estimated from reference gene primer amplification, were obtained. Profiled with immunoSEQ multiplex PCR; TCRdb holds only in-frame clones, not every one. The V and J calls and clone size are taken from that table; D and trimming were inferred from the DNA. The repertoire holds tens of thousands of clones, 82% seen once, with approximately 19% in the top ten. V and J are TRBV7-2 and TRBJ1-1; TRBD1 matches 7 bases. The sequenced sample was peripheral blood. The source of this sequence is a human donor in a cohort sampled during active COVID-19. Here the CDR3 reads CASSSGQRNTEAFF. DNA of the CDR3: TGTGCCAGCAGCTCGGGACAGAGGAACACTGAAGCTTTCTTT.